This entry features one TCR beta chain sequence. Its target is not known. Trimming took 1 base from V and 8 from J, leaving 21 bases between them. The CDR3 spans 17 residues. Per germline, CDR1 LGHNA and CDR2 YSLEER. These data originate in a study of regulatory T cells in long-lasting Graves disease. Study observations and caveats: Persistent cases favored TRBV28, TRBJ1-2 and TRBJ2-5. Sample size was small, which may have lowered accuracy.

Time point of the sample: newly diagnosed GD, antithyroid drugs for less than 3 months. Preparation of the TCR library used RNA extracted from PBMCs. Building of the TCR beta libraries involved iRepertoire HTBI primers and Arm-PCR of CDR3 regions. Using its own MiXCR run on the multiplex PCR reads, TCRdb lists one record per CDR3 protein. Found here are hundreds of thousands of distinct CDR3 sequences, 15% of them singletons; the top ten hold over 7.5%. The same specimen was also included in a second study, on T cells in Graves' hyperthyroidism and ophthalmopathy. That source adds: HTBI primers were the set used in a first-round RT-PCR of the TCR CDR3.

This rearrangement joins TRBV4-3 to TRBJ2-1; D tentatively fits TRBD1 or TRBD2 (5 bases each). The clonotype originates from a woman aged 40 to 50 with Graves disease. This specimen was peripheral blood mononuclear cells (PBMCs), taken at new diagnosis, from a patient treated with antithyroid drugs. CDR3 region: CASSQALGLAYGYEQFF. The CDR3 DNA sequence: TGCGCCAGCAGCCAAGCCCTGGGGCTAGCCTACGGATATGAGCAGTTCTTC.